The 11 T cell receptor beta chains presented below share a single source sample, sequenced in a study of OX40 agonist ivuxolimab in advanced cancers. TCRdb's table, derived via immunoSEQ multiplex PCR, lists solely in-frame clones and lacks some. The sample includes roughly 80,000 clones, roughly 91% of them seen just once. Sequenced here: CD4+ or CD8+ T cells sorted from blood, sampled in a trial of the OX40 agonist ivuxolimab. These TCRs come from an adult with an advanced solid tumor such as melanoma, head and neck, liver or kidney cancer.

The V gene is TRBV5-5, the J gene TRBJ2-7; 9 nucleotides align to TRBD1. The germline CDR1 and CDR2 sequences are SGHKS and YYEKEE (reference sequence). After removal of 3 bases from V and 5 bases from J, the junction contained 12 bases not matched to a gene. The CDR3 is 16 amino acids. The CDR3 protein is CASSSQAGTGPHEQYF. DNA for the CDR3: TGTGCCAGCAGCTCCCAGGCAGGGACAGGGCCCCACGAGCAGTACTTC.

This clone was recorded once. The chain has TRBV25-1 and TRBJ2-7; the D is unclear. The CDR3 is 16 amino acids. The germline V and J ends were trimmed by 2 bases and 3 bases, with 17 bases remaining between them. Per the germline V gene, CDR1 is MGHDK and CDR2 is SYGVNS. The chain's CDR3 is CASSEQVYPRIYEQYF. Written as DNA, the CDR3 is TGTGCCAGCAGTGAACAGGTATACCCACGTATCTACGAGCAGTACTTC.

The chain uses TRBV5-1 and TRBJ2-2; 10 nucleotides match TRBD1. V was pared by 4 bases and J by 7 bases, with 7 bases of the junction left unmatched. Per germline, CDR1 SGHRS and CDR2 YFSETQ. CDR3 length equals 15 residues. CDR3 DNA: TGCGCCAGCAGCCCCCGACAGGGGGCCGACGGGGAGCTGTTTTTT. Translated, it gives CASSPRQGADGELFF.

This chain joins TRBV28 and TRBJ2-6, with D possibly being TRBD1 (5 bases). Germline assignment: CDR1 MDHEN and CDR2 SYDVKM. The CDR3 totals 15 residues. V was pared by 7 bases and J by 0 bases, with 10 bases between. The DNA for the CDR3 is TGTGCCAGCAAAGGGGTCAGCTCTGGGGCCAACGTCCTGACTTTC. This translates into CASKGVSSGANVLTF.

V and J are TRBV6-5 and TRBJ1-3; 8 bases are a match to TRBD1. Trimming cost V 0 bases and J 4 bases; bases outside gene matches: 5. CDR3 size: 16 residues. Germline assignment: CDR1 MNHEY and CDR2 SVGAGI. CDR3 sequence (DNA): TGTGCCAGCAGTTACTCGCAGGGGGCCCTCGGAAACACCATATATTTT. Translation gives CASSYSQGALGNTIYF.

CDR3 loop: CVRTLNYEQYF. Written as DNA, the CDR3 is TGTGTCAGAACCTTAAACTACGAGCAGTACTTC. This chain uses TRBV27 with TRBJ2-7; no reliable D call. The CDR3 sequence is 11 residues long. The germline CDR1 and CDR2 sequences are MNHEY and SMNVEV (reference sequence).

The chain carries TRBV19 and TRBJ2-2; the D gene is possibly TRBD2 (5 bases). This CDR3 contains 17 residues. V lost 5 bases to trimming and J lost 0 bases, with 16 bases between them. Germline assignment: CDR1 LNHDA and CDR2 SQIVND (reference sequence). The CDR3 loop reads CASSPSRRSANTGELFF. The CDR3 DNA sequence: TGTGCCAGTAGTCCCTCTCGACGTAGCGCGAACACCGGGGAGCTGTTTTTT.

The chain recombines TRBV18 with TRBJ1-2; the D is unclear. Germline V CDR1 and CDR2: KGHSH, LQKENI. This CDR3 comprises 11 residues. The germline V and J ends were trimmed by 2 bases and 8 bases, with 6 bases remaining between them. The DNA for the CDR3 is TGTGCCAGCTCACCAGGGGAAGGCTACACCTTC. It yields the protein CASSPGEGYTF.

The rearrangement joins TRBV2 to TRBJ2-1, with 12 bases fitting TRBD2. The CDR3 runs to 13 residues. Germline CDR1 is SNHLY and CDR2 is FYNNEI. CDR3 bases: TGTGCTGCAGGGCTAGCGGGAGGGGATGAGCAGTTCTTC. It translates to CAAGLAGGDEQFF.

The V and J genes are TRBV7-9 and TRBJ1-2, with D possibly TRBD1 on 6 matching bases. The CDR3 contains 15 residues. V was cut by 4 bases and J by 4 bases, with 16 bases left in between. CDR1 and CDR2 (germline): SEHNR, FQNEAQ (reference sequence). The CDR3 DNA reads as TGTGCCAGCAGCTCCGAGGGGGGGCACCGCTATGGCTACACCTTC. It encodes CASSSEGGHRYGYTF.

V is TRBV2 and J is TRBJ1-2, with D possibly TRBD1 on 6 matching bases. The CDR3 covers 14 residues. Germline-derived CDR1 and CDR2 are SNHLY and FYNNEI. V lost 5 bases and J 4 bases, leaving 14 bases between the germline ends. The CDR3: CASSRKTGLYGYTF. The CDR3 DNA reads TGTGCCAGCAGTCGCAAGACAGGACTCTATGGCTACACCTTC. Using reference TRBV2 and TRBJ1-2 for the parts outside the CDR3, the full variable domain is EPEVTQTPSHQVTQMGQEVILRCVPISNHLYFYWYRQILGQKVEFLVSFYNNEISEKSEIFDDQFSVERPDGSNFTLKIRSTKLEDSAMYFCASSRKTGLYGYTFGSGTRLTVV.